The clone carrying this T cell receptor beta chain appeared once. These data come from a study of blood T cell repertoires in COVID-19. Looking at the study overall: Samples representing acute and convalescent COVID-19 were sourced from the United States, Italy and Spain. The analysed material was cDNA or gDNA that came from T cells, B-cell-depleted T cells, or PBMCs.

The CDR3 contains 16 residues. Trimming removed 0 bases from V and 2 bases from J; junction bases left unmatched: 7. CDR1 SGHRS and CDR2 YFSETQ come from the germline V gene. Original processing methods: Estimation of nucleated cell counts was performed using reference gene primer amplification. Sequenced by immunoSEQ multiplex PCR; TCRdb stores in-frame clones only, minus some. V and J calls and clone size come straight from that table; D and trimming were deduced from the DNA. The table includes about 68,000 clones, 80% to 90% detected once. The V gene is TRBV5-1, the J gene TRBJ2-5, with 7 bases identical to TRBD2. This TCR came from a human donor in a cohort sampled during active COVID-19. The sample taken for sequencing was peripheral blood. DNA for the CDR3: TGCGCCAGCAGCTTGGGGGCCTGGGAGGGACAAGAGACCCAGTACTTC. Translation: CASSLGAWEGQETQYF.